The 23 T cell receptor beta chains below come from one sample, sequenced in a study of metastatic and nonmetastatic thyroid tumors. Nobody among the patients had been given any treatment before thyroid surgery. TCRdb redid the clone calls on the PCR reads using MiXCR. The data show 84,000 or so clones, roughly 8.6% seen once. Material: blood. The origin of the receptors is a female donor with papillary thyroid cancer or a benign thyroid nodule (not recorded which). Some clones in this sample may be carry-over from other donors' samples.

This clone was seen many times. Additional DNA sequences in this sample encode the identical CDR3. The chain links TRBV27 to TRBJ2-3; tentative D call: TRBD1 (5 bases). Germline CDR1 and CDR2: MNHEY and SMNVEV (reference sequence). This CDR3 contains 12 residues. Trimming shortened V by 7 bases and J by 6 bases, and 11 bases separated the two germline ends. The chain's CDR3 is CASIGQGDTQYF. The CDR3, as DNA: TGTGCCAGCATCGGGCAGGGCGATACGCAGTATTTT.

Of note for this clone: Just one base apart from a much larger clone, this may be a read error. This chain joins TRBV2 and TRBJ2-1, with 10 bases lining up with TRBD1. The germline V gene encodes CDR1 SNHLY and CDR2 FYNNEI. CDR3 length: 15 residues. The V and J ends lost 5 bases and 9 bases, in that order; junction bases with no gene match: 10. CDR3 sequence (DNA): TGTGCCAGCAGTAGCGAGACAGGGGGCTTTGGTGAGCAGTTCTTC. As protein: CASSSETGGFGEQFF.

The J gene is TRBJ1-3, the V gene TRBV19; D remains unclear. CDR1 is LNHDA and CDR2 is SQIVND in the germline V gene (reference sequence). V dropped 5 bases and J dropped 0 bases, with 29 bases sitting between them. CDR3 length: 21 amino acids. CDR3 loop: CASSDHPMGIVMISSGNTIYF. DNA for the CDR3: TGTGCCAGTAGTGACCACCCGATGGGGATTGTAATGATTTCCTCTGGAAACACCATATATTTT. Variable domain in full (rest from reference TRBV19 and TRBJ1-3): DGGITQSPKYLFRKEGQNVTLSCEQNLNHDAMYWYRQDPGQGLRLIYYSQIVNDFQKGDIAEGYSVSREKKESFPLTVTSAQKNPTAFYLCASSDHPMGIVMISSGNTIYFGEGSWLTVV.

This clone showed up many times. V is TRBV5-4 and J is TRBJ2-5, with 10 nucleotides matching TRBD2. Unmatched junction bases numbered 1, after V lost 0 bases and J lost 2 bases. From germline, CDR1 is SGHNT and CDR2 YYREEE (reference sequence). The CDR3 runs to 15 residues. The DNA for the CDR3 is TGTGCCAGCAGCTTGGCAGCGGGGGGGCAAGAGACCCAGTACTTC. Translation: CASSLAAGGQETQYF.

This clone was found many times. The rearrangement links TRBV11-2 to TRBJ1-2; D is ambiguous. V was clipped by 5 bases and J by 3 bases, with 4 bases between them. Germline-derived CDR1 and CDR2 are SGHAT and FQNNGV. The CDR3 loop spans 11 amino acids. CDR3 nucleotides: TGTGCCAGCAGCCTCCACTATGGCTACACCTTC. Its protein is CASSLHYGYTF.

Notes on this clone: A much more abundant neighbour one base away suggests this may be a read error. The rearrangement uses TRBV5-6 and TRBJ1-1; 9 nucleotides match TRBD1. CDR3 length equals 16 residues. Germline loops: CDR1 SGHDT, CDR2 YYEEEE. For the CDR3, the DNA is TGTGTCAGCAGCTTGGCCGGGGACAGGGTAGGCACTGAAGCTTTCTTT. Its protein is CVSSLAGDRVGTEAFF.

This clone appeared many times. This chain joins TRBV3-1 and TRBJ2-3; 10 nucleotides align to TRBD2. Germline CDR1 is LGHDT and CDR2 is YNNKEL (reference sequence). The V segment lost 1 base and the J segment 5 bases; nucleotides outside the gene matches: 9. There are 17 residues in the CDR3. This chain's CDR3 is CASSQAKRGGARDTQYF. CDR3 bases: TGTGCCAGCAGCCAAGCTAAGCGGGGGGGTGCTAGAGATACGCAGTATTTT.

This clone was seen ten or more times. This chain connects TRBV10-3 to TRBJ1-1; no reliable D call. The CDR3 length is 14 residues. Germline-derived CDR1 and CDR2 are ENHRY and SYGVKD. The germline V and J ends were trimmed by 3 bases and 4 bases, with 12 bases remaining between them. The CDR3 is CAISERQTSTEAFF. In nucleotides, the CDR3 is TGTGCCATCAGTGAAAGGCAAACGAGCACTGAAGCTTTCTTT.

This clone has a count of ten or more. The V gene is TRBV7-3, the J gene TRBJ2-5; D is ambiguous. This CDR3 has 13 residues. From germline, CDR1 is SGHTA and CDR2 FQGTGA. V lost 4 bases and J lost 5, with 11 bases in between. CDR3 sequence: CASSSYSLETQYF. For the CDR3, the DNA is TGTGCCAGCAGCTCTTATAGCTTGGAGACCCAGTACTTC.

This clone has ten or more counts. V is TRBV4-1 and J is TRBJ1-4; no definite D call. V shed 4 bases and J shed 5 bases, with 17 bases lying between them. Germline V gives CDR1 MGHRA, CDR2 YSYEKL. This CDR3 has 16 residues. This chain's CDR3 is CASSLPGGLPNEKLFF. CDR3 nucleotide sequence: TGCGCCAGCAGCCTGCCAGGAGGGTTGCCCAATGAAAAACTGTTTTTT.

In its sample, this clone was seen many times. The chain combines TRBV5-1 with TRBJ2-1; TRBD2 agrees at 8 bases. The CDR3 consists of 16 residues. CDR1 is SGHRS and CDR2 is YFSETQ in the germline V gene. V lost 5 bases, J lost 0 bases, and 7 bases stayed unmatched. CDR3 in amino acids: CASRSSGASSYNEQFF. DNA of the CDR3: TGCGCCAGCAGGAGTAGCGGGGCGAGCTCCTACAATGAGCAGTTCTTC.

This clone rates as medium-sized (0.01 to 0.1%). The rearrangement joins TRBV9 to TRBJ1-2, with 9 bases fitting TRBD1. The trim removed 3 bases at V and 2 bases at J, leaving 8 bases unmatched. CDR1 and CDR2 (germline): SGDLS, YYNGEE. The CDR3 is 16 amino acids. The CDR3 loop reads CASSETGTGKNYGYTF. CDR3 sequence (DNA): TGTGCCAGCAGCGAAACGGGGACAGGGAAAAACTATGGCTACACCTTC.

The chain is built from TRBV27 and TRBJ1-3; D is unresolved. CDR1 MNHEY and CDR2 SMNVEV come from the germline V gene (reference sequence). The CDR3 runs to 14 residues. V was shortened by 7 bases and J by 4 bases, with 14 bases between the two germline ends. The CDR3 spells CASKGNPRGNTIYF. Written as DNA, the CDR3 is TGTGCCAGCAAGGGCAACCCGAGGGGAAACACCATATATTTT.

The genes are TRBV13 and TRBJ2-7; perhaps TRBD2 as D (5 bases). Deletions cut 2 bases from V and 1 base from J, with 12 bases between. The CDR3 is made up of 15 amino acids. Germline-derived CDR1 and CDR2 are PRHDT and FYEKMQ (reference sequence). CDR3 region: CASSLRGRFSYEQYF. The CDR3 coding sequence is TGTGCCAGCAGCTTACGGGGTAGGTTTTCCTACGAGCAGTACTTC. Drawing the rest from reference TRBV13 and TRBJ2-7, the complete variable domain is AAGVIQSPRHLIKEKRETATLKCYPIPRHDTVYWYQQGPGQDPQFLISFYEKMQSDKGSIPDRFSAQQFSDYHSELNMSSLELGDSALYFCASSLRGRFSYEQYFGPGTRLTVT.

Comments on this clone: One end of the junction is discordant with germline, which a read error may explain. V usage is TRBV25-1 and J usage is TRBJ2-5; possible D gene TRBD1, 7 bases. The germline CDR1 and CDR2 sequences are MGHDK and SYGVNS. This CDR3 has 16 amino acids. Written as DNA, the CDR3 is TGTGCCAGCAGCCCTCGGAGGGGGCGAATCCAAGAGGCCCAGTACTTC. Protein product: CASSPRRGRIQEAQYF.

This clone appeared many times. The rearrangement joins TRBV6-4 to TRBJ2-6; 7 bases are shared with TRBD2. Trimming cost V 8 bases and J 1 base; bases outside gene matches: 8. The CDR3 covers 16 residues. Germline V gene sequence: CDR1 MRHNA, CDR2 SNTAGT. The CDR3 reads CASAAAGGSGANVLTF. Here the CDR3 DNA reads TGTGCCAGCGCCGCAGCCGGGGGGTCTGGGGCCAACGTCCTGACTTTC.

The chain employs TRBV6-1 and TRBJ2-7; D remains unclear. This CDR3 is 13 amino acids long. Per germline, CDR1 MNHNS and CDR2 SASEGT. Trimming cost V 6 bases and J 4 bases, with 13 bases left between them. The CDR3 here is CASRPDARYEQYF. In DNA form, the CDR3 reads TGTGCCAGCAGGCCCGACGCCCGGTACGAGCAGTACTTC.

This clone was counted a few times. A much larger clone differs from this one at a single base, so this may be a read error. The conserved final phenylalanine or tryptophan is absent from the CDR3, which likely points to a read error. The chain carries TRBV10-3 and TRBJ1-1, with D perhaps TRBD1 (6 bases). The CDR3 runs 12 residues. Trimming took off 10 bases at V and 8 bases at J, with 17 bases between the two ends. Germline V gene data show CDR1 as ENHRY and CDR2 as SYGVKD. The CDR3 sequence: CATDDRTGEAFL. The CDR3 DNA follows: TGTGCCACCGACGACAGGACCGGAGAAGCTTTCCTT.

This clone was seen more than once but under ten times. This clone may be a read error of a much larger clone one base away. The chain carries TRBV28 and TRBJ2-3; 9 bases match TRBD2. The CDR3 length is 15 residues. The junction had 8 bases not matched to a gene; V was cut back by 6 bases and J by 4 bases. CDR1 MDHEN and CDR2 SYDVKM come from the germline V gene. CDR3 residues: CASSPTRTSADTQYF. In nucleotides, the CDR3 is TGTGCCAGCAGCCCGACTAGGACTAGCGCAGATACGCAGTATTTT.

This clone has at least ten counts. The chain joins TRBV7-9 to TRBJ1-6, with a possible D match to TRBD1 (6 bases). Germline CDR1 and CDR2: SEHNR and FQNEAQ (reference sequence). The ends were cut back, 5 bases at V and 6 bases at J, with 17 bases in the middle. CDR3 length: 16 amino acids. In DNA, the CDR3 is TGTGCCAGCAGCACTTCAACAGGGAGTAGTAATTCACCCCTCCACTTT. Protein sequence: CASSTSTGSSNSPLHF.

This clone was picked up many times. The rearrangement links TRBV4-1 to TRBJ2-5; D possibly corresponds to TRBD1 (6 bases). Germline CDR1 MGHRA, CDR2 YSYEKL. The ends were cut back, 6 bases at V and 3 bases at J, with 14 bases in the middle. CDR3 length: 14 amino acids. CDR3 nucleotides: TGCGCCAGCAGTCAAAGAGGGGGAGAAGAGACCCAGTACTTC. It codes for CASSQRGGEETQYF.

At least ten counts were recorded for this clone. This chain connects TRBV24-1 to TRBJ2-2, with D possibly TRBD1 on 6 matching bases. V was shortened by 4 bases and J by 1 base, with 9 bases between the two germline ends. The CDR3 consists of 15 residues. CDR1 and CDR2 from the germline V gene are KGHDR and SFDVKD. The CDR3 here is CATSDQTGNTGELFF. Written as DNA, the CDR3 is TGTGCCACCAGTGACCAGACAGGGAACACCGGGGAGCTGTTTTTT.

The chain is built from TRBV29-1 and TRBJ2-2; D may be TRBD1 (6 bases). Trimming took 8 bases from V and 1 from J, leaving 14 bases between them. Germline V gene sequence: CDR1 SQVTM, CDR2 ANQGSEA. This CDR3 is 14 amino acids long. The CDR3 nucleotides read TGCAGCTTCCTAGGGACACGGAACACCGGGGAGCTGTTTTTT. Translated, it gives CSFLGTRNTGELFF.